What follows are 25 T cell receptor beta chains derived from one specimen sequenced in a study of CD8+ T cells in alopecia areata. Extraction and reverse transcription of RNA yielded cDNA as the sequencing template. Sequencing used immunoSEQ multiplex PCR; TCRdb keeps in-frame clones, though not all of them. The repertoire holds 150,000 or so clones, 47% seen once, with over 5.5% in the top ten. The sample consisted of CD4+ T cells sorted from blood. Receptor source: a human donor with alopecia areata.

The sample holds one count of this clone. The rearrangement uses TRBV28 and TRBJ1-2; 10 bases are a match to TRBD1. Germline values: CDR1 MDHEN, CDR2 SYDVKM. Trimming removed 5 bases from V and 5 bases from J; junction bases left unmatched: 8. CDR3 length: 15 amino acids. The CDR3 reads CASSAPGQGWYGYTF. The CDR3 DNA reads as TGTGCCAGCAGTGCACCGGGACAGGGGTGGTATGGCTACACCTTC.

The rearrangement links TRBV5-1 to TRBJ2-3, with 9 nucleotides matching TRBD2. V shed 2 bases and J 5 bases; nucleotides not matched to a gene: 9. The CDR3 runs 16 residues. CDR1 SGHRS and CDR2 YFSETQ come from the germline V gene. CDR3 sequence: CASSLGAGGPGDTQYF. CDR3 DNA: TGCGCCAGCAGCTTAGGGGCGGGAGGGCCTGGAGATACGCAGTATTTT.

This chain uses TRBV30 with TRBJ1-1; D gene unclear. CDR3 length: 12 amino acids. Germline V CDR1 and CDR2: GTSNPN, SVGIG (reference sequence). V was shortened by 1 base and J by 1 base, with 4 bases between the two germline ends. The CDR3 reads CAWSDGNTEAFF. The CDR3 DNA reads TGTGCCTGGAGTGACGGGAACACTGAAGCTTTCTTT.

The chain recombines TRBV5-6 with TRBJ2-7, with 10 bases identical to TRBD2. The V and J ends lost 0 bases and 9 bases, in that order; junction bases with no gene match: 0. Looked up from germline, CDR1 is SGHDT and CDR2 is YYEEEE. The CDR3 is 12 amino acids. The CDR3 sequence: CASSLASGRQYF. The CDR3 nucleotides read TGTGCCAGCAGCTTGGCTAGCGGGAGGCAGTACTTC.

The chain carries TRBV20-1 and TRBJ2-5; D is uncertain. The CDR3 covers 10 residues. V gave up 5 bases and J gave up 3 bases, with 4 bases separating them. CDR1 is DFQATT and CDR2 is SNEGSKA in the germline V gene (reference sequence). CDR3 sequence reads: CSAAEETQYF. CDR3 bases: TGCAGTGCTGCCGAAGAGACCCAGTACTTC.

The chain carries TRBV7-9 and TRBJ2-7; D ambiguous. Germline-derived CDR1 and CDR2 are SEHNR and FQNEAQ (reference sequence). Trimming took off 7 bases at V and 6 bases at J, with 19 bases between the two ends. CDR3 length: 14 amino acids. Written as DNA, the CDR3 is TGTGCCAGCACCCCTCGTTTTTCGGCTCCCGAGCAGTACTTC. Translation gives CASTPRFSAPEQYF. The full variable domain, rest sourced from reference TRBV7-9 and TRBJ2-7, is DTGVSQNPRHKITKRGQNVTFRCDPISEHNRLYWYRQTLGQGPEFLTYFQNEAQLEKSRLLSDRFSAERPKGSFSTLEIQRTEQGDSAMYLCASTPRFSAPEQYFGPGTRLTVT.

This clone was observed a few times. This chain links TRBV2 with TRBJ1-2; no definite D call. V was cut by 8 bases and J by 1 base, with 20 bases left in between. From germline, CDR1 is SNHLY and CDR2 FYNNEI. The CDR3 loop spans 16 amino acids. DNA of the CDR3: TGTGCCAGCCAACGGAACCAGGCTTCGAATAACTATGGCTACACCTTC. Amino acid sequence: CASQRNQASNNYGYTF.

This clone was seen a handful of times. The V and J genes are TRBV7-9 and TRBJ2-2; D gene uncertain. This CDR3 spans 13 amino acids. Germline V gene lookup returns CDR1 SEHNR and CDR2 FQNEAQ (reference sequence). V was trimmed by 3 bases and J by 5 bases, leaving 7 bases between them. CDR3 coding DNA: TGTGCCAGCAGCTTGGGAAAGACCGGGGAGCTGTTTTTT. Translated, it gives CASSLGKTGELFF.

V gene TRBV6-5 combines with J gene TRBJ2-1; the match to TRBD2 covers 7 bases. The germline V gene has CDR1 MNHEY and CDR2 SVGAGI. Trimming cost V 2 bases and J 6 bases; bases outside gene matches: 4. The CDR3 contains 14 residues. The CDR3 is CASSYAGVLNEQFF. CDR3 in DNA: TGTGCCAGCAGTTACGCGGGAGTTCTCAATGAGCAGTTCTTC.

In this sample, this clone turned up a few times. The rearrangement links TRBV9 to TRBJ1-5, with D unresolved. CDR1 is SGDLS, CDR2 YYNGEE, per germline. The CDR3 has 14 amino acids. Trimming left V 0 bases short and J 3 bases short, with 7 bases between. For the CDR3, the DNA is TGTGCCAGCAGCGTAGCTAGGGACAATCAGCCCCAGCATTTT. Its translation is CASSVARDNQPQHF.

DNA of the CDR3: TGTGCCTGGAGACGCGAGGGGGATGAAGCTTTCTTT. This encodes CAWRREGDEAFF. This chain links TRBV30 with TRBJ1-1, with D tentatively TRBD1 (6 bases). CDR3 length equals 12 residues. The V gene's germline CDR1 is GTSNPN and CDR2 SVGIG (reference sequence). V dropped 3 bases and J dropped 7 bases, with 12 bases sitting between them.

V usage is TRBV28 and J usage is TRBJ2-7, with 11 bases aligning to TRBD2. Germline V gives CDR1 MDHEN, CDR2 SYDVKM. CDR3 length: 16 amino acids. V lost 2 bases to trimming and J lost 7 bases; unmatched junction nucleotides: 10. The CDR3 loop is CASSLPHSTSGREQYF. The DNA for the CDR3 is TGTGCCAGCAGTTTACCCCATTCTACTAGCGGGAGAGAGCAGTACTTC.

This clone was counted between two and nine times. The chain recombines TRBV5-1 with TRBJ2-5; D perhaps matches TRBD2 (5 bases). V dropped 2 bases and J dropped 1 base, with 9 bases sitting between them. Germline CDR1 is SGHRS and CDR2 is YFSETQ. The CDR3 totals 14 residues. This CDR3 is CASSLTGFQETQYF. CDR3 DNA sequence: TGCGCCAGCAGCTTAACGGGGTTCCAAGAGACCCAGTACTTC.

The chain carries TRBV27 and TRBJ2-3; no clear D gene. The germline V gene has CDR1 MNHEY and CDR2 SMNVEV (reference sequence). The germline V and J ends were trimmed by 1 base and 4 bases, with 6 bases remaining between them. This CDR3 spans 13 amino acids. CDR3 coding DNA: TGTGCCAGCAGTTTATTGCCATCAGATACGCAGTATTTT. Amino acid sequence: CASSLLPSDTQYF.

This clone was seen a handful of times. The genes are TRBV5-1 and TRBJ2-3; D is ambiguous. V was trimmed by 2 bases and J by 0 bases, leaving 4 bases between them. This CDR3 has 13 amino acids. Germline CDR1 and CDR2: SGHRS and YFSETQ. CDR3 protein: CASSFPSTDTQYF. As DNA, the CDR3 is TGCGCCAGCAGCTTTCCGAGCACAGATACGCAGTATTTT.

This clone came up a few times. The chain carries TRBV5-6 and TRBJ2-5; D is unclear. Trimming stripped 1 base from V and 1 base from J, with 2 bases between. CDR3 size: 12 residues. Germline lookup yields CDR1 SGHDT and CDR2 YYEEEE. CDR3 nucleotides: TGTGCCAGCAGCTTGACCCAAGAGACCCAGTACTTC. Translating gives CASSLTQETQYF.

This clone has a handful of counts. The rearrangement uses TRBV7-9 and TRBJ2-1; D unresolved. The CDR3 runs 13 residues. The V gene lost 1 base and the J gene lost 7 bases, with 8 bases spanning the gap. Germline V gives CDR1 SEHNR, CDR2 FQNEAQ (reference sequence). The CDR3 is CASSLVAPNEQFF. Written as DNA, the CDR3 is TGTGCCAGCAGCTTAGTGGCCCCTAATGAGCAGTTCTTC.

This clone came up a few times. The chain uses TRBV18 and TRBJ1-2; 7 bases map to TRBD1. Germline assignment: CDR1 KGHSH and CDR2 LQKENI. The V gene end was trimmed by 2 bases and the J gene end by 6 bases; junction bases not matched to a gene: 3. The CDR3 covers 13 residues. The CDR3 DNA reads TGTGCCAGCTCACCAAGGGGACAGAATGGCTACACCTTC. Encoded protein: CASSPRGQNGYTF.

This chain uses TRBV4-1 with TRBJ1-1; D gene unclear. The V gene lost 3 bases and the J gene lost 6 bases, with 17 bases spanning the gap. The CDR3 totals 15 residues. Per germline, CDR1 MGHRA and CDR2 YSYEKL. CDR3 loop: CASSHKAADPPEAFF. The CDR3 coding sequence is TGCGCCAGCAGCCATAAGGCGGCAGACCCTCCTGAAGCTTTCTTT.

The chain uses TRBV29-1 and TRBJ2-7; 7 nucleotides match TRBD2. The ends lost 4 bases at V and 1 base at J; junction bases unmatched: 4. From germline, CDR1 is SQVTM and CDR2 ANQGSEA. The CDR3 is 13 residues long. The CDR3 DNA reads as TGCAGCGTTGCTGGGGGGGAATCCTACGAGCAGTACTTC. Its protein product is CSVAGGESYEQYF.

As concerns this clone: Other DNA variants within this sample encode the same CDR3. The chain couples TRBV5-1 to TRBJ2-3; 12 bases are a match to TRBD2. Per the germline V gene, CDR1 is SGHRS and CDR2 is YFSETQ. V lost 2 bases to trimming and J lost 6 bases; unmatched junction nucleotides: 1. The length of the CDR3 is 14 residues. Here the CDR3 reads CASSFGLAGDTQYF. DNA of the CDR3: TGCGCCAGCAGCTTTGGACTAGCGGGGGATACGCAGTATTTT.

The chain combines TRBV25-1 with TRBJ1-2; TRBD1 might be the D (5 bases). The V end was cut by 5 bases, the J end by 4 bases, with 11 bases between. The germline gives CDR1 MGHDK, CDR2 SYGVNS. The length of the CDR3 is 13 residues. CDR3 residues: CASSFGGIYGYTF. CDR3 coding DNA: TGTGCCAGCAGTTTTGGGGGTATCTATGGCTACACCTTC.

The chain joins TRBV5-1 to TRBJ2-1, with 9 bases fitting TRBD2. The CDR3 consists of 18 residues. The germline V gene has CDR1 SGHRS and CDR2 YFSETQ. With V trimmed by 3 bases and J by 8 bases, 18 bases remained unmatched. The DNA of the CDR3 is TGCGCCAGCAGCTCCACGAGGCTCAGTAGCGGGAGCCTCTATGAGCAGTTCTTC. Translating it yields CASSSTRLSSGSLYEQFF.

This sequence joins TRBV23-1 and TRBJ2-6; TRBD1 matches at 7 bases. TRBV23-1 is flagged as an ORF with uncertain function. CDR3 size: 18 residues. V dropped 3 bases and J dropped 0; count of bases not matched to a gene: 8. The CDR3 spells CASSQYDRVVSGANVLTF. Here the CDR3 DNA reads TGCGCCAGCAGTCAGTATGACAGGGTAGTCTCTGGGGCCAACGTCCTGACTTTC.

This clone appeared a few times. The V call is TRBV5-1, the J call TRBJ2-7, with unresolved D. Trimming cost V 2 bases and J 3 bases, with 9 bases left between them. Germline loops: CDR1 SGHRS, CDR2 YFSETQ. This CDR3 region has 13 residues. CDR3 region: CASSFNGNYEQYF. For the CDR3, the DNA is TGCGCCAGCAGCTTCAATGGCAACTACGAGCAGTACTTC.